This TCR beta chain originates from a study of cytomegalovirus exposure and HLA in healthy donors. Study results and limitations: An analysis done earlier found most TCR beta V segments productive about 87% or about 30% of the time.

Details on this clone: Its antigen is as yet unknown.

PCR involved 60 Vbeta and 13 Jbeta primers. The protocol was immunoSEQ multiplex PCR, while the TCRdb copy is restricted to in-frame clones and leaves out a portion. The sample contains 150,000 to 200,000 clones, more than 65% of which appear only once. V was pared by 6 bases and J by 11 bases, with 11 bases of the junction left unmatched. From germline, CDR1 is SGHRS and CDR2 YFSETQ. The CDR3 totals 15 residues. The receptor's source is a woman in her thirties in good health and CMV-seronegative. The sample taken for sequencing was PBMCs. J is TRBJ2-3 and V is TRBV5-1; 14 nucleotides align to TRBD2. The CDR3: CASTMTGTSGRGQYF. CDR3 nucleotides: TGCGCCAGCACCATGACCGGGACTAGCGGGAGAGGGCAGTATTTT.